A single sample gave rise to the 32 T cell receptor beta chains below, sequenced in a study of blood T cell repertoires in COVID-19. Some clones are missing from TCRdb's copy, which holds only in-frame ones; the method was immunoSEQ multiplex PCR. This sample has approximately 220,000 clones, with around nine tenths found just once. The sequenced material came from peripheral blood. The receptors derive from a man aged 55-75 years who had recovered from COVID-19.

The CDR3, as DNA: TGCGCCAGCAGCTCCTCGGGGCAGGGGGGCTCCTACGAGCAGTACTTC. Its protein product is CASSSSGQGGSYEQYF. The V gene is TRBV5-1, the J gene TRBJ2-7; tentative D call: TRBD1 (7 bases). The CDR3 is made up of 16 amino acids. Germline V gene lookup returns CDR1 SGHRS and CDR2 YFSETQ. V shed 3 bases and J shed 0 bases, with 16 bases lying between them.

This clone was detected once. The chain couples TRBV27 to TRBJ1-4; D might be TRBD1 (6 bases). The CDR3 runs to 14 residues. In germline, CDR1 is MNHEY, CDR2 SMNVEV (reference sequence). The ends were cut back, 6 bases at V and 3 bases at J, with 11 bases in the middle. CDR3 amino acids: CASRVQGANEKLFF. CDR3 DNA sequence: TGTGCCAGCAGGGTACAGGGAGCTAATGAAAAACTGTTTTTT.

V and J are TRBV27 and TRBJ2-6, with 10 bases identical to TRBD1. The CDR3 covers 18 residues. Germline loops: CDR1 MNHEY, CDR2 SMNVEV (reference sequence). J gave up 3 bases and V 5 bases, and 10 bases lay outside the gene matches. Here the CDR3 reads CASSPTTGGAGGANVLTF. The DNA of the CDR3 is TGTGCCAGCAGTCCGACGACAGGGGGCGCAGGTGGGGCCAACGTCCTGACTTTC.

The chain couples TRBV29-1 to TRBJ1-1; D possibly corresponds to TRBD1 (5 bases). V lost 6 bases, J lost 1 base, and 15 bases lay in between. Germline lookup yields CDR1 SQVTM and CDR2 ANQGSEA. This CDR3 has 14 amino acids. The DNA for the CDR3 is TGCAGCGTAAGCCCAGGGTCCCCGAACACTGAAGCTTTCTTT. Translation gives CSVSPGSPNTEAFF.

Concerning this clone: Distinct nucleotide sequences in the sample also encode this CDR3. The chain is built from TRBV7-3 and TRBJ2-1; the D gene is possibly TRBD2 (6 bases). With 5 bases removed from V and 0 bases from J, the gap between germline ends came to 11 bases. The CDR3 totals 15 residues. Looked up from germline, CDR1 is SGHTA and CDR2 is FQGTGA. The CDR3 DNA reads TGTGCCAGCAGCCGGGACTCCAACTCCTACAATGAGCAGTTCTTC. Its translation is CASSRDSNSYNEQFF.

This sequence joins TRBV30 and TRBJ1-6; TRBD1 aligns across 7 bases. The length of the CDR3 is 16 residues. The J segment lost 10 bases and the V segment lost 7 bases, leaving 19 bases of the junction unmatched. Germline V lookup: CDR1 GTSNPN, CDR2 SVGIG (reference sequence). The CDR3 DNA reads as TGTGCCTCCACCTCAGGTGGGCAGGGGGTTATCTCACCCCTCCACTTT. Translated: CASTSGGQGVISPLHF.

The chain joins TRBV5-1 to TRBJ2-7, with 9 bases fitting TRBD2. Trimming at V came to 2 bases and at J to 3 bases, leaving 9 bases not matched to a gene. Per germline, CDR1 SGHRS and CDR2 YFSETQ. The CDR3 spans 16 residues. The CDR3 here is CASSLWAGGADYEQYF. The CDR3 region has the DNA TGCGCCAGCAGCTTATGGGCGGGGGGGGCGGACTACGAGCAGTACTTC.

This sequence joins TRBV19 and TRBJ2-3; perhaps TRBD2 as D (5 bases). Germline V gene sequence: CDR1 LNHDA, CDR2 SQIVND (reference sequence). Trimming removed 6 bases from V and 3 bases from J, with 10 bases in between. This CDR3 contains 13 residues. DNA of the CDR3: TGTGCCAGTAGGGTAGCGAGGACAGATACGCAGTATTTT. This sequence encodes CASRVARTDTQYF.

CDR3 residues: CAGSYRENTEAFF. The CDR3 DNA reads as TGTGCCGGGTCCTACAGGGAGAACACTGAAGCTTTCTTT. The chain links TRBV6-5 to TRBJ1-1, with a tentative D call TRBD1 (6 bases). The germline CDR1 and CDR2 sequences are MNHEY and SVGAGI. The V gene lost 11 bases and the J gene lost 1 base, with 14 bases spanning the gap. The CDR3 is 13 residues long.

This clone is a singleton in its sample. The V and J genes are TRBV9 and TRBJ2-5; 8 positions match TRBD2. Looked up from germline, CDR1 is SGDLS and CDR2 is YYNGEE. The CDR3 runs to 12 residues. V shed 3 bases, J shed 9 bases, and the junction held 4 bases outside the gene matches. CDR3 loop: CASSEHGGAQYF. The CDR3 nucleotides are TGTGCCAGCAGCGAGCACGGGGGGGCCCAGTACTTC.

V gene TRBV3-1 (or the pseudogene TRBV3-2) combines with J gene TRBJ2-7; weak D call: TRBD1 (5 bases). The CDR3 extends over 13 amino acids. CDR1 is LGHDT and CDR2 is YNNKEL in the germline V gene (reference sequence). Trimming took 3 bases from V and 2 from J, leaving 8 bases between them. CDR3 DNA sequence: TGTGCCAGCAGCCATTTGACAGCCTACGAGCAGTACTTC. Its protein product is CASSHLTAYEQYF.

This chain joins TRBV9 and TRBJ1-5; D ambiguous. Germline V gene lookup returns CDR1 SGDLS and CDR2 YYNGEE. This CDR3 has 13 residues. V was pared by 0 bases and J by 7 bases, with 8 bases between. CDR3 sequence: CASSVDGRQPQHF. In DNA, the CDR3 is TGTGCCAGCAGCGTAGATGGGAGACAGCCCCAGCATTTT.

The rearrangement joins TRBV6-5 to TRBJ2-7; TRBD1 matches at 8 bases. The CDR3 is 16 amino acids. The germline V gene has CDR1 MNHEY and CDR2 SVGAGI. V lost 2 bases and J lost 2; bases outside the gene matches: 8. The chain's CDR3 is CASSYSRTGQAYEQYF. CDR3 sequence (DNA): TGTGCCAGCAGTTACAGCCGGACAGGGCAAGCCTACGAGCAGTACTTC.

The gene calls are TRBV3-1 (or the pseudogene TRBV3-2) and TRBJ1-2, with D possibly being TRBD1 (6 bases). In germline, CDR1 is LGHDT, CDR2 YNNKEL (reference sequence). CDR3 length equals 15 residues. V was pared by 1 base and J by 4 bases, with 13 bases between. This CDR3 reads CASSQASSGVYGYTF. The CDR3 bases are TGTGCCAGCAGCCAAGCTTCGTCAGGGGTCTATGGCTACACCTTC.

This clone was observed once. The chain employs TRBV12-3 or TRBV12-4 and TRBJ2-7; D ambiguous. The CDR3 loop spans 12 amino acids. Trimming pared 6 bases from V and 2 bases from J, leaving 8 bases between. CDR3 residues: CASSRKPYEQYF. The CDR3 DNA reads TGTGCCAGCAGCCGAAAGCCCTACGAGCAGTACTTC.

The genes are TRBV5-5 and TRBJ2-5; D unresolved. Germline values: CDR1 SGHKS, CDR2 YYEKEE (reference sequence). This CDR3 region has 12 residues. V was cut by 3 bases and J by 4 bases, with 7 bases left in between. This CDR3 reads CASSSGLETQYF. The CDR3 DNA is TGTGCCAGCAGCTCGGGTCTAGAGACCCAGTACTTC.

The chain recombines TRBV6-5 with TRBJ1-1, with D possibly matching TRBD1 (6 bases). Germline-derived CDR1 and CDR2 are MNHEY and SVGAGI. V lost 2 bases to trimming and J lost 5 bases, with 9 bases between them. This CDR3 contains 13 residues. CDR3 protein: CASSYDRRTEAFF. The CDR3 DNA is TGTGCCAGCAGTTACGACAGGAGAACTGAAGCTTTCTTT.

Comments on this clone: Because the CDR3's place on the DNA is in doubt, the DNA is left out and the CDR3 is given as listed by TCRdb. The V gene is TRBV5-4, the J gene TRBJ1-2; the table's D gene call, TRBD1, was not cross checked with the DNA. CDR1 and CDR2 (germline): SGHNT, YYREEE (reference sequence). Counting both end residues, the CDR3 totals 16 amino acids. The CDR3 loop is CASNFGPDRALDGYTF.

This chain uses TRBV7-3 with TRBJ1-1; a possible D gene is TRBD1 (6 bases). Trimming took off 2 bases at V and 2 bases at J, with 15 bases between the two ends. Germline V CDR1 and CDR2: SGHTA, FQGTGA. The CDR3 extends over 16 amino acids. The CDR3: CASSLGGRADNTEAFF. CDR3 coding DNA: TGTGCCAGCAGCTTAGGGGGCAGGGCTGATAACACTGAAGCTTTCTTT.

The rearrangement links TRBV7-5 to TRBJ2-7; the table's TRBD2 call for D was not verified on the DNA. TRBV7-5 has pseudogene status. The CDR3 has 15 amino acids. CDR3 DNA: TGTGTCAGAAGCCCGTTGGGGCTAGCGGCTCGTGAGCAGTACTTC. This translates into CVRSPLGLAAREQYF.

The chain joins TRBV21-1 to TRBJ2-2; no check of the table's D call, TRBD1, against the DNA was made. TRBV21-1 is reported as a pseudogene. This CDR3 is 17 amino acids long. The CDR3 loop is CASSKGQGAPDTGELFF. In DNA, the CDR3 is TGTGCCAGCAGCAAAGGACAGGGGGCGCCGGACACCGGGGAGCTGTTTTTT.

The chain has TRBV5-1 and TRBJ1-3, with D perhaps TRBD1 (5 bases). Trimming took 4 bases from V and 3 from J, leaving 11 bases between them. Per the germline V gene, CDR1 is SGHRS and CDR2 is YFSETQ. The CDR3 spans 14 residues. The DNA of the CDR3 is TGCGCCAGCAGCCCCAGGGCCGGTGGAAACACCATATATTTT. It translates to CASSPRAGGNTIYF.

The chain uses TRBV29-1 and TRBJ2-7; 7 bases map to TRBD2. Trimming at V came to 7 bases and at J to 7 bases, leaving 10 bases not matched to a gene. The CDR3 loop spans 12 amino acids. Per the germline V gene, CDR1 is SQVTM and CDR2 is ANQGSEA. The CDR3 loop reads CSGGRAAGEQYF. The CDR3 region has the DNA TGCAGCGGTGGTCGGGCAGCGGGAGAGCAGTACTTC.

The chain employs TRBV7-3 and TRBJ1-1, with D uncertain. This CDR3 contains 12 residues. Germline V gives CDR1 SGHTA, CDR2 FQGTGA. The V gene lost 2 bases and the J gene lost 7 bases, with 8 bases spanning the gap. CDR3 sequence (DNA): TGTGCCAGCAGCTTAGAGTCGGGTGAAGCTTTCTTT. Translated: CASSLESGEAFF.

The chain uses TRBV6-6 and TRBJ2-7, with 7 bases that match TRBD1. Germline V CDR1 and CDR2: MNHNY, SVGAGI (reference sequence). The ends lost 4 bases at V and 3 bases at J; junction bases unmatched: 12. The CDR3 totals 16 residues. The chain's CDR3 is CASSSPATGISYEQYF. CDR3 nucleotides: TGTGCCAGCAGTTCCCCAGCGACAGGGATAAGCTACGAGCAGTACTTC.

The rearrangement links TRBV19 to TRBJ2-7; weak D call: TRBD1 (6 bases). The CDR3 length is 16 residues. V lost 4 bases and J 4 bases, leaving 20 bases between the germline ends. Germline V gene data show CDR1 as LNHDA and CDR2 as SQIVND (reference sequence). The CDR3 sequence is CASSTDSASGPYEQYF. CDR3 DNA: TGTGCCAGTAGTACGGACAGCGCCTCAGGGCCTTACGAGCAGTACTTC.

The J gene is TRBJ2-5, the V gene TRBV27; D is unresolved. Germline V gene sequence: CDR1 MNHEY, CDR2 SMNVEV (reference sequence). Trimming stripped 4 bases from V and 5 bases from J, with 11 bases between. The CDR3 runs 13 residues. CDR3 sequence: CASSSRWQETQYF. CDR3 nucleotide sequence: TGTGCCAGCAGTTCGAGGTGGCAGGAGACCCAGTACTTC.

This chain uses TRBV3-1 (or the pseudogene TRBV3-2) with TRBJ2-2; D call uncertain. V lost 0 bases and J 2 bases, leaving 13 bases between the germline ends. The CDR3 covers 17 residues. Germline CDR1 reads LGHDT; CDR2 reads YNNKEL (reference sequence). The CDR3 nucleotides read TGTGCCAGCAGCCAAGATCGCGTTGGAGAAAACACCGGGGAGCTGTTTTTT. It encodes CASSQDRVGENTGELFF.

V is TRBV24-1 and J is TRBJ2-3; possible D gene TRBD1, 5 bases. Germline CDR1 reads KGHDR; CDR2 reads SFDVKD. V was clipped by 7 bases and J by 3 bases, with 25 bases between them. The length of the CDR3 is 18 residues. Here the CDR3 reads CATSSAETRAGFTDTQYF. The CDR3 DNA reads as TGTGCCACCAGCTCGGCCGAAACCAGGGCCGGGTTTACAGATACGCAGTATTTT.

The V call is TRBV5-8, the J call TRBJ1-1; 11 positions agree with TRBD1. CDR1 is SGHTS, CDR2 YDEGEE, per germline. There are 14 residues in the CDR3. Trimming at V came to 0 bases and at J to 6 bases, leaving 1 base not matched to a gene. The CDR3 nucleotides are TGTGCCAGCAGCTTGGGGGACAGGGGGGCTGAAGCTTTCTTT. Translating gives CASSLGDRGAEAFF.

The genes are TRBV5-4 and TRBJ2-2, with 7 bases fitting TRBD1. Germline CDR1 and CDR2: SGHNT and YYREEE (reference sequence). The CDR3 spans 16 residues. Germline trimming cut 0 bases from V and 0 bases from J; bases unmatched to any gene: 2. The CDR3 sequence: CASSLVGTANTGELFF. In DNA, the CDR3 is TGTGCCAGCAGCTTGGTTGGGACAGCGAACACCGGGGAGCTGTTTTTT.

The chain joins TRBV10-3 to TRBJ2-5, with 8 bases matching TRBD1. Germline-derived CDR1 and CDR2 are ENHRY and SYGVKD. This CDR3 is built from 16 residues. J lost 7 bases, V lost 0 bases, and 10 bases had no gene match. CDR3 loop: CAISESIGQGSLTQYF. CDR3 bases: TGTGCCATCAGTGAGTCGATAGGACAGGGCTCTTTGACCCAGTACTTC.